These 23 T cell receptor beta chains share one sample of origin, sequenced in a study of beta chain features in type 1 diabetes. Their specific antigens are unknown. Expressed TCRB transcripts were sequenced after all isolated RNA was converted to cDNA. Libraries were prepared by immunoSEQ multiplex PCR; TCRdb keeps only in-frame clonotypes and omits some of them. The sample lists some 360,000 clones; around 10% were seen once. General study results and limits: Moderately but significantly shorter TCRB CDR3s were found in Type 1 diabetes patients in all four CD4+ subsets.

What was sequenced was central memory CD4+ T cells from blood. The receptors were sampled from a man younger than 40 with type 1 diabetes.

This clone turned up a few times. CDR3 sequence reads: CASRDPSGTSSDTQYF. The CDR3 DNA follows: TGTGCCAGCCGAGACCCTTCCGGGACTAGCTCAGATACGCAGTATTTT. V gene TRBV5-4 combines with J gene TRBJ2-3; TRBD2 matches 9 bases. Trimming removed 7 bases from V and 4 bases from J; junction bases left unmatched: 13. Germline V gene sequence: CDR1 SGHNT, CDR2 YYREEE (reference sequence). This CDR3 region has 16 residues.

This chain joins TRBV7-9 and TRBJ1-1, with TRBD1 identical over 9 bases. The CDR3 runs to 14 residues. V was pared by 5 bases and J by 11 bases, with 12 bases of the junction left unmatched. Per the germline V gene, CDR1 is SEHNR and CDR2 is FQNEAQ (reference sequence). CDR3 in amino acids: CASSRTGTGPPAFF. In nucleotides, the CDR3 is TGTGCCAGCAGCCGAACCGGGACAGGGCCTCCGGCTTTCTTT. Based on the CDR3 plus reference TRBV7-9 and TRBJ1-1, the full variable domain is DTGVSQNPRHKITKRGQNVTFRCDPISEHNRLYWYRQTLGQGPEFLTYFQNEAQLEKSRLLSDRFSAERPKGSFSTLEIQRTEQGDSAMYLCASSRTGTGPPAFFGQGTRLTVV.

This clone was detected only a few times. V is TRBV18 and J is TRBJ1-3; D is ambiguous. CDR3 length equals 16 residues. Germline V CDR1 and CDR2: KGHSH, LQKENI. With 3 bases removed from V and 8 bases from J, the gap between germline ends came to 20 bases. CDR3 DNA: TGTGCCAGCTCACCTAACGCCCCCGGGGATCAACACACCATATATTTT. Translation gives CASSPNAPGDQHTIYF.

This clone was detected a few times. V usage is TRBV5-5 and J usage is TRBJ2-3, with D possibly being TRBD1 (5 bases). This CDR3 comprises 14 residues. Germline assignment: CDR1 SGHKS and CDR2 YYEKEE (reference sequence). V was clipped by 4 bases and J by 1 base, with 10 bases between them. CDR3 sequence reads: CASSMTVGTDTQYF. The DNA of the CDR3 is TGTGCCAGCAGCATGACAGTCGGCACAGATACGCAGTATTTT.

The V call is TRBV19, the J call TRBJ2-6; TRBD1 agrees at 8 bases. Losses at the gene ends were 6 bases for V and 0 bases for J; bases not matched to a gene: 13. Germline values: CDR1 LNHDA, CDR2 SQIVND (reference sequence). The CDR3 sequence is 19 residues long. DNA of the CDR3: TGTGCCAGTAGGGATTCATTCGGGACAGGTGGCTCTGGGGCCAACGTCCTGACTTTC. It is translated as CASRDSFGTGGSGANVLTF.

This clone was counted between two and nine times. The chain links TRBV7-2 to TRBJ2-7, with a weak D call TRBD1 (6 bases). Deletions cut 3 bases from V and 2 bases from J, with 11 bases between. Germline V gives CDR1 SGHTA, CDR2 FQGNSA. The CDR3 length is 14 residues. The DNA for the CDR3 is TGTGCCAGCAGCTTCATGGGGGCTACCTACGAGCAGTACTTC. Residues: CASSFMGATYEQYF.

This chain joins TRBV6-5 and TRBJ2-3, with D perhaps given as TRBD1 or TRBD2 (5 bases each). The CDR3 is 14 amino acids. The V and J ends lost 7 bases and 1 base respectively, with 12 bases between them. Germline V gene sequence: CDR1 MNHEY, CDR2 SVGAGI. The CDR3 region is CASTVLGGTDTQYF. The CDR3 nucleotides are TGTGCCAGCACCGTACTAGGGGGCACAGATACGCAGTATTTT.

The rearrangement links TRBV6-6 to TRBJ2-7; tentative D call: TRBD1 (5 bases). Germline loops: CDR1 MNHNY, CDR2 SVGAGI (reference sequence). CDR3 length: 14 residues. With 0 bases removed from V and 0 bases from J, the gap between germline ends came to 6 bases. In DNA, the CDR3 is TGTGCCAGCAGTTACTCCCAGGGCTCCTACGAGCAGTACTTC. Encoded protein: CASSYSQGSYEQYF.

This clone was counted between two and nine times. The chain has TRBV7-2 and TRBJ2-7; D perhaps matches TRBD2 (5 bases). The V gene lost 5 bases and the J gene lost 4 bases, with 15 bases spanning the gap. Germline CDR1 SGHTA, CDR2 FQGNSA. CDR3 length: 14 amino acids. The CDR3 DNA sequence: TGTGCCAGCAGCCCAAGAGGGTCGGCGTACGAGCAGTACTTC. Residues: CASSPRGSAYEQYF. Full variable domain (rest looked up from reference TRBV7-2 and TRBJ2-7): GAGVSQSPSNKVTEKGKDVELRCDPISGHTALYWYRQSLGQGLEFLIYFQGNSAPDKSGLPSDRFSAERTGGSVSTLTIQRTQQEDSAVYLCASSPRGSAYEQYFGPGTRLTVT.

This clone was observed many times. This chain connects TRBV25-1 to TRBJ2-7; 7 nucleotides match TRBD1. The CDR3 sequence is 14 residues long. The ends lost 2 bases at V and 4 bases at J; junction bases unmatched: 5. Germline V gene sequence: CDR1 MGHDK, CDR2 SYGVNS. The CDR3 sequence is CASSEGDSRYEQYF. DNA for the CDR3: TGTGCCAGCAGTGAAGGGGACAGTCGATACGAGCAGTACTTC.

This chain connects TRBV4-1 to TRBJ2-3, with 10 bases aligning to TRBD2. V trimming: 0 bases; J trimming: 4 bases; junction bases outside the gene matches: 7. Germline lookup yields CDR1 MGHRA and CDR2 YSYEKL. This CDR3 has 17 amino acids. CDR3 in amino acids: CASSQDSASGGADTQYF. For the CDR3, the DNA is TGCGCCAGCAGCCAAGACTCGGCTAGCGGGGGAGCAGATACGCAGTATTTT.

V and J are TRBV11-2 and TRBJ1-1; 11 bases line up with TRBD1. After removal of 3 bases from V and 8 bases from J, the junction contained 5 bases not matched to a gene. CDR1 SGHAT and CDR2 FQNNGV come from the germline V gene. The CDR3 sequence is 14 residues long. The CDR3 spells CASSFLGQGAEAFF. CDR3 sequence (DNA): TGTGCCAGCAGCTTCCTCGGACAGGGGGCGGAAGCTTTCTTT. Full variable domain (missing parts from reference TRBV11-2 and TRBJ1-1): EAGVAQSPRYKIIEKRQSVAFWCNPISGHATLYWYQQILGQGPKLLIQFQNNGVVDDSQLPKDRFSAERLKGVDSTLKIQPAKLEDSAVYLCASSFLGQGAEAFFGQGTRLTVV.

This clone was detected only a few times. The rearrangement uses TRBV10-2 and TRBJ1-1, with D unclear. Between the trimmed V and J ends, which lost 4 bases and 1 base, there was a span of 4 bases. This CDR3 is built from 12 residues. The germline V gene has CDR1 WSHSY and CDR2 SAAADI. The CDR3 region is CASSASNTEAFF. The DNA of the CDR3 is TGCGCCAGCAGTGCATCGAACACTGAAGCTTTCTTT.

V usage is TRBV7-2 and J usage is TRBJ2-3; the match to TRBD1 covers 8 bases. V lost 5 bases and J lost 1; bases outside the gene matches: 5. Germline V gene lookup returns CDR1 SGHTA and CDR2 FQGNSA. The CDR3 loop spans 15 amino acids. The CDR3 DNA is TGTGCCAGCAGCCGGAGGACAGGGCGCACAGATACGCAGTATTTT. Protein product: CASSRRTGRTDTQYF.

In its sample, this clone was seen a few times. J is TRBJ1-1 and V is TRBV19; D is uncertain. CDR3 size: 13 residues. Trimming removed 4 bases from V and 3 bases from J, with 9 bases in between. Germline CDR1 is LNHDA and CDR2 is SQIVND (reference sequence). The CDR3 DNA reads TGTGCCAGTAGTAGGATAGGAGACACTGAAGCTTTCTTT. This sequence encodes CASSRIGDTEAFF.

The chain joins TRBV4-2 to TRBJ2-2; 11 bases are shared with TRBD2. Germline values: CDR1 LGHNA, CDR2 YNFKEQ. The V gene end was trimmed by 4 bases and the J gene end by 2 bases; junction bases not matched to a gene: 3. The CDR3 loop spans 16 amino acids. CDR3 amino acids: CASSPGTSGNTGELFF. Written as DNA, the CDR3 is TGTGCCAGCAGCCCGGGGACTAGCGGCAACACCGGGGAGCTGTTTTTT.

The sample holds a few counts of this clone. The genes are TRBV19 and TRBJ2-7; possible D gene TRBD2, 5 bases. This CDR3 spans 15 amino acids. V lost 3 bases to trimming and J lost 0 bases, with 12 bases between them. From germline, CDR1 is LNHDA and CDR2 SQIVND (reference sequence). The CDR3 sequence: CASSMGRTSSYEQYF. In DNA form, the CDR3 reads TGTGCCAGTAGTATGGGGAGAACGAGCTCCTACGAGCAGTACTTC.

This clone has a handful of counts. V gene TRBV6-5 combines with J gene TRBJ2-1; 8 positions match TRBD1. The germline V gene has CDR1 MNHEY and CDR2 SVGAGI. CDR3 length equals 14 residues. With 2 bases clipped from V and 9 bases from J, the junction kept 6 bases outside the gene matches. CDR3 in DNA: TGTGCCAGCAGTTACACACAGGGGGATGCTGAGCAGTTCTTC. Protein sequence: CASSYTQGDAEQFF.

The V call is TRBV5-1, the J call TRBJ1-3; D is uncertain. V was trimmed by 3 bases and J by 0 bases, leaving 10 bases between them. The CDR3 sequence is 15 residues long. The germline V gene encodes CDR1 SGHRS and CDR2 YFSETQ. CDR3 sequence (DNA): TGCGCCAGCAGCTCATCGCTAGTCTCTGGAAACACCATATATTTT. This gives the protein CASSSSLVSGNTIYF.

This clone was seen only a few times. The chain uses TRBV5-8 and TRBJ2-7; D is uncertain. The length of the CDR3 is 12 residues. Germline CDR1 is SGHTS and CDR2 is YDEGEE. The ends were cut back, 0 bases at V and 3 bases at J, with 4 bases in the middle. DNA of the CDR3: TGTGCCAGCAGCTTGGAGGGCTACGAGCAGTACTTC. Its protein product is CASSLEGYEQYF. Looking up the rest from reference TRBV5-8 and TRBJ2-7 gives the full variable domain: EAGVTQSPTHLIKTRGQQATLRCSPISGHTSVYWYQQALGLGLQFLLWYDEGEERNRGNFPPRFSGRQFPNYSSELNVNALELEDSALYLCASSLEGYEQYFGPGTRLTVT.

The genes are TRBV28 and TRBJ2-2; the match to TRBD1 covers 7 bases. The V gene end was trimmed by 5 bases and the J gene end by 0 bases; junction bases not matched to a gene: 3. CDR1 and CDR2 (germline): MDHEN, SYDVKM. This CDR3 spans 15 amino acids. The CDR3 spells CASSPGTANTGELFF. The CDR3 DNA follows: TGTGCCAGCAGTCCCGGGACAGCGAACACCGGGGAGCTGTTTTTT.

The chain combines TRBV10-3 with TRBJ2-4; 7 bases are shared with TRBD2. This CDR3 is built from 18 residues. Trimming cost V 5 bases and J 0 bases; bases outside gene matches: 13. Germline CDR1 and CDR2: ENHRY and SYGVKD. This CDR3 is CAISPYLSGRLAKNIQYF. The DNA for the CDR3 is TGTGCCATCAGTCCCTACCTTAGCGGGCGCTTAGCCAAAAACATTCAGTACTTC.

V usage is TRBV6-5 and J usage is TRBJ2-7, with D possibly TRBD2 on 6 matching bases. CDR1 is MNHEY, CDR2 SVGAGI, per germline. The CDR3 loop spans 14 amino acids. The V gene lost 5 bases and the J gene lost 3 bases, with 14 bases spanning the gap. The CDR3 region has the DNA TGTGCCAGCAGTCCGTTTAGGAGGGGCTACGAGCAGTACTTC. Encoded protein: CASSPFRRGYEQYF.